One and the same sample provided the 5 T cell receptor beta chains below, sequenced in a study of cytomegalovirus exposure and HLA in healthy donors. Sequencing used immunoSEQ multiplex PCR; TCRdb keeps in-frame clones, though not all of them. Among approximately 100,000 clones listed, under 95% were seen once. The specimen was PBMCs. All receptors come from a woman in her 30s in good health and CMV-seropositive.

The chain has TRBV19 and TRBJ2-3; weak D call: TRBD1 (5 bases). Trimming stripped 5 bases from V and 0 bases from J, with 12 bases between. Per germline, CDR1 LNHDA and CDR2 SQIVND (reference sequence). The CDR3 is 15 amino acids. CDR3 coding DNA: TGTGCCAGTAGTCGCCAGGGTTTTAGCACAGATACGCAGTATTTT. Residues: CASSRQGFSTDTQYF.

J is TRBJ1-3 and V is TRBV6-5; D gene uncertain. The V gene lost 0 bases and the J gene lost 2 bases, with 8 bases spanning the gap. CDR3 length: 15 residues. Germline CDR1 is MNHEY and CDR2 is SVGAGI. The CDR3 coding sequence is TGTGCCAGCAGTTACTCGGGGAGACCTGGAAACACCATATATTTT. It translates to CASSYSGRPGNTIYF.

The chain has TRBV6-1 and TRBJ2-1, with TRBD1 identical over 7 bases. Trimming at V came to 7 bases and at J to 0 bases, leaving 3 bases not matched to a gene. The CDR3 contains 14 residues. The germline gives CDR1 MNHNS, CDR2 SASEGT. This CDR3 reads CASIRTGSYNEQFF. In nucleotides, the CDR3 is TGTGCCAGCATTAGGACAGGCTCCTACAATGAGCAGTTCTTC.

The chain is built from TRBV5-1 and TRBJ2-6; D unresolved. Germline loops: CDR1 SGHRS, CDR2 YFSETQ. Trimming took 0 bases from V and 4 from J, leaving 14 bases between them. The CDR3 contains 17 residues. In DNA, the CDR3 is TGCGCCAGCAGCTTGGCTACAACTGGAGCCGGGGCCAACGTCCTGACTTTC. It translates to CASSLATTGAGANVLTF.

This chain uses TRBV11-2 with TRBJ2-1; no reliable D call. CDR1 SGHAT and CDR2 FQNNGV come from the germline V gene. Trimming left V 2 bases short and J 3 bases short, with 5 bases between. The CDR3 is 13 residues long. The CDR3 region has the DNA TGTGCCAGCAGCTTAAGAGACTACAATGAGCAGTTCTTC. Its protein is CASSLRDYNEQFF.